Presented here are 21 T cell receptor beta chains from one specimen sequenced in a study of blood T cells in healthy people across ages. Together with a sample-barcoded 5' primer, a J-beta primer mix was included in a second PCR lasting about 6 to 11 cycles. One entry per CDR3 protein, called by TCRdb with MiXCR from the 5' RACE reads. The sample has over a million distinct CDR3 sequences, roughly two fifths seen once. The sequenced material came from blood. These receptors were obtained from a woman in her late teens or twenties in good health.

The sample holds a few counts of this clonotype. V and J are TRBV12-3 or TRBV12-4 and TRBJ1-5, with TRBD1 as a possible D gene (5 bases). The CDR3 is 16 amino acids. Trimming removed 3 bases from V and 2 bases from J, with 14 bases in between. For the CDR3, the DNA is TGTGCCAGCAGTTTTCTGGGAGGGGATGGCAATCAGCCCCAGCATTTT. It is translated as CASSFLGGDGNQPQHF.

The chain is built from TRBV20-1 and TRBJ2-3; TRBD2 agrees at 8 bases. With V trimmed by 4 bases and J by 3 bases, 9 bases remained unmatched. Germline loops: CDR1 DFQATT, CDR2 SNEGSKA (reference sequence). The CDR3 loop spans 15 amino acids. The CDR3 sequence: CSAMSGGGSTDTQYF. In nucleotides, the CDR3 is TGCAGTGCTATGAGCGGGGGAGGGAGTACAGATACGCAGTATTTT.

This chain connects TRBV3-1 to TRBJ2-1, with 14 bases fitting TRBD2. The junction had 0 bases not matched to a gene; V was cut back by 0 bases and J by 2 bases. CDR1 and CDR2 from the germline V gene are LGHDT and YNNKEL (reference sequence). The CDR3 sequence is 17 residues long. CDR3 coding DNA: TGTGCCAGCAGCCAAGAGGGACTAGCGGGGGCCTACAATGAGCAGTTCTTC. Protein: CASSQEGLAGAYNEQFF.

The chain employs TRBV3-1 and TRBJ2-4; D is ambiguous. CDR1 is LGHDT and CDR2 is YNNKEL in the germline V gene (reference sequence). Trimming cost V 1 base and J 0 bases, with 10 bases left between them. This CDR3 contains 16 residues. Here the CDR3 reads CASSQGSKLAKNIQYF. The CDR3 DNA reads as TGTGCCAGCAGCCAAGGAAGCAAACTAGCCAAAAACATTCAGTACTTC.

The V gene is TRBV29-1, the J gene TRBJ2-1, with D tentatively TRBD1 (6 bases). The closer fit of TRBJ2-7 to the DNA end suggests the J call may be wrong. The CDR3 is 11 residues long. Germline V gene sequence: CDR1 SQVTM, CDR2 ANQGSEA. CDR3 nucleotides: TGCAGCGGGACAGAGCACAATGAGCAGTACTTC. Translation gives CSGTEHNEQYF.

With regard to this clonotype: This CDR3 fails to terminate in the conserved phenylalanine or tryptophan, so it likely reflects a read error. This chain uses TRBV6-4 with TRBJ2-3; 7 bases line up with TRBD1. Trimming cost V 3 bases and J 5 bases; bases outside gene matches: 5. This CDR3 has 14 amino acids. CDR1 and CDR2 (germline): MRHNA, SNTAGT. The DNA for the CDR3 is TGTGCCAGCAGTGAGAACACAGGGGTAGATACGCAGTATTAT. Residues: CASSENTGVDTQYY.

This clonotype was seen once. The DNA for the CDR3 is TGTGCCAGCAGCCAGACACCCACGTCGGGCTACACCTTC. Residues: CASSQTPTSGYTF. The V and J genes are TRBV12-3 or TRBV12-4 and TRBJ1-2; unclear D gene. The V gene lost 6 bases and the J gene lost 8 bases, with 16 bases spanning the gap. The CDR3 sequence is 13 residues long.

This clonotype was seen only once. J is TRBJ2-1 and V is TRBV4-3; the D gene is possibly TRBD1 (5 bases). This CDR3 is built from 14 residues. The germline V gene encodes CDR1 LGHNA and CDR2 YSLEER. V shed 0 bases and J shed 5 bases, with 8 bases lying between them. The CDR3 sequence: CASSQDRTHNEQFF. The CDR3 DNA follows: TGCGCCAGCAGCCAAGATAGGACACACAATGAGCAGTTCTTC.

The chain has TRBV7-9 and TRBJ2-1; D gene uncertain. The V end was cut by 5 bases, the J end by 10 bases, with 18 bases between. CDR1 and CDR2 (germline): SEHNR, FQNEAQ (reference sequence). CDR3 length equals 14 residues. CDR3 coding DNA: TGTGCCAGCAGCCCCGACCCAGCTGTTTTCGAGCAGTTCTTC. Amino acid sequence: CASSPDPAVFEQFF.

This clonotype was counted between two and nine times. The V gene is TRBV4-2, the J gene TRBJ2-5; 8 nucleotides align to TRBD2. Per the germline V gene, CDR1 is LGHNA and CDR2 is YNFKEQ. Trimming took 4 bases from V and 11 from J; bases not matched to a gene: 18. The CDR3 runs 16 residues. CDR3 in amino acids: CASSPPTSGTADEQYF. DNA for the CDR3: TGTGCCAGCAGCCCCCCAACTAGCGGAACCGCGGATGAGCAGTACTTC.

This clonotype has a handful of counts. This chain joins TRBV4-3 and TRBJ2-3; possibly TRBD2 for D (6 bases). The CDR3 contains 17 residues. The V end was cut by 0 bases, the J end by 0 bases, with 13 bases between. In germline, CDR1 is LGHNA, CDR2 YSLEER. CDR3 residues: CASSQDRWGTSTDTQYF. The CDR3 DNA follows: TGCGCCAGCAGCCAAGATAGGTGGGGGACTAGCACAGATACGCAGTATTTT.

The rearrangement uses TRBV12-3 or TRBV12-4 and TRBJ2-5; 7 positions match TRBD1. CDR3 length: 13 residues. J gave up 3 bases and V 7 bases, and 5 bases lay outside the gene matches. The CDR3 DNA reads as TGTGCCAGCACTGTGACAGGGAAAGAGACCCAGTACTTC. Its protein product is CASTVTGKETQYF.

The CDR3 bases are TGTGCCAGCAGTTTTAACAGGGGGCGTGCTGGCTACACCTTC. Protein: CASSFNRGRAGYTF. V usage is TRBV28 and J usage is TRBJ1-2, with 9 bases lining up with TRBD1. Per germline, CDR1 MDHEN and CDR2 SYDVKM. The CDR3 runs 14 residues. After removal of 3 bases from V and 7 bases from J, the junction contained 6 bases not matched to a gene.

Concerning this clonotype: The junction shows a germline mismatch at one end, possibly a read error. The V call is TRBV28, the J call TRBJ2-5; weak D call: TRBD1 (5 bases). The germline CDR1 and CDR2 sequences are MDHEN and SYDVKM. The CDR3 is 15 amino acids. The CDR3 DNA reads TGTGCCAGCAGTCAAGAGCAGCTTGGACAAGGGACCCAGTACTTC. This sequence encodes CASSQEQLGQGTQYF. The entire variable domain, with the rest obtained from reference TRBV28 and TRBJ2-5, is as follows: DVKVTQSSRYLVKRTGEKVFLECVQDMDHENMFWYRQDPGLGLRLIYFSYDVKMKEKGDIPEGYSVSREKKERFSLILESASTNQTSMYLCASSQEQLGQGTQYFGPGTRLLVL.

The table lists this clonotype with a few counts. J is TRBJ2-5 and V is TRBV6-2 or TRBV6-3; TRBD2 agrees at 8 bases. The CDR3 has 13 residues. CDR1 MNHEY and CDR2 SVGEGT come from the germline V gene. J was trimmed by 5 bases and V by 6 bases; bases with no gene match: 5. CDR3 sequence reads: CASSGRALETQYF. CDR3 coding DNA: TGTGCCAGCAGCGGGAGGGCCTTGGAGACCCAGTACTTC.

This clonotype was observed a handful of times. This rearrangement joins TRBV7-8 to TRBJ1-2; D ambiguous. Germline CDR1 reads SGHVS; CDR2 reads FQNEAQ. This CDR3 is 12 amino acids long. V was trimmed by 4 bases and J by 8 bases, leaving 11 bases between them. As DNA, the CDR3 is TGTGCCAGCAGCTCAGAGTGGGAAGGCTACACCTTC. Amino acids: CASSSEWEGYTF.

This clonotype has just a few counts. The chain combines TRBV7-2 with TRBJ1-2, with TRBD1 identical over 7 bases. This CDR3 comprises 14 residues. Germline CDR1 reads SGHTA; CDR2 reads FQGNSA. V was pared by 2 bases and J by 5 bases, with 5 bases of the junction left unmatched. The CDR3 sequence: CASSLRQGEYGYTF. The DNA for the CDR3 is TGTGCCAGCAGCTTAAGACAGGGCGAATATGGCTACACCTTC.

The chain carries TRBV4-3 and TRBJ2-4; either TRBD1 or TRBD2 may supply D (6 bases each). Trimming stripped 2 bases from V and 3 bases from J, with 11 bases between. The CDR3 has 15 amino acids. The V gene's germline CDR1 is LGHNA and CDR2 YSLEER. CDR3 sequence reads: CASSQQEGGKNIQYF. CDR3 DNA sequence: TGCGCCAGCAGCCAACAAGAGGGGGGCAAAAACATTCAGTACTTC.

The chain's CDR3 is CASSYLWGTGELFF. Written as DNA, the CDR3 is TGTGCCAGCAGTTACCTATGGGGGACCGGGGAGCTGTTTTTT. The genes are TRBV6-2 or TRBV6-3 and TRBJ2-2; possibly TRBD1 or TRBD2 for D (5 bases each). The ends were cut back, 2 bases at V and 5 bases at J, with 9 bases in the middle. This CDR3 has 14 residues. Germline CDR1 and CDR2: MNHEY and SVGEGT.

This clonotype came up once. The chain has TRBV20-1 and TRBJ1-2; possibly TRBD1 for D (6 bases). V gave up 4 bases and J gave up 5 bases, with 11 bases separating them. This CDR3 spans 12 amino acids. Germline V gene sequence: CDR1 DFQATT, CDR2 SNEGSKA (reference sequence). This CDR3 reads CSAKQGDYGYTF. The CDR3 DNA reads as TGCAGTGCTAAACAGGGTGATTATGGCTACACCTTC.

The table lists this clonotype with a few counts. This chain uses TRBV11-2 with TRBJ1-6; D remains unclear. The CDR3 extends over 13 amino acids. The V and J ends lost 5 bases and 2 bases respectively, with 4 bases between them. Germline V gives CDR1 SGHAT, CDR2 FQNNGV. The CDR3 nucleotides are TGTGCCAGCAGCCCTGCCTATAATTCACCCCTCCACTTT. Residues: CASSPAYNSPLHF.